Listed here are 19 T cell receptor beta chains from one sample, sequenced in a study of tissue T cells after allogeneic stem cell transplantation. The protocol was immunoSEQ multiplex PCR, while the TCRdb copy is restricted to in-frame clones and leaves out a portion. The data hold more than 6,500 clones, with around half observed a single time. Time point in this sample: mouse harvest day 7 after allogeneic transplant. The graft held 10^6 splenic CD5+ T cells and 10^7 T-cell-depleted bone marrow cells. Sequencing input: gut tissue. The receptors come from a female BALB/c mouse given C57BL/6 T cells with graft-versus-host disease after an allogeneic hematopoietic cell transplant.

Regarding this clone: Mouse names are used for the genes. The CDR3 is cut off 1 residue early in the read; its end comes from the germline J gene. V usage is TRBV26 and J usage is TRBJ2-1; D is undetermined. Trimming stripped 6 bases from V and 0 bases from J, with 12 bases between. The CDR3 has 15 amino acids. CDR1 KGHPV and CDR2 FQNQEV come from the germline V gene (reference sequence). The CDR3 loop is CASRQTSYNYAEQFF. The sequenced part of the CDR3 DNA is TGTGCCAGCAGGCAGACAAGTTATAACTATGCTGAGCAGTTC.

Notes on this clone: The genes are named according to mouse. The read falls 1 residue short of the CDR3 end, and the missing part is taken from the germline J gene. The V gene is TRBV26, the J gene TRBJ2-2; no firm D call. The V end lost 4 bases, the J end lost 3 bases, and 6 bases lay between the germline ends. The CDR3 is 13 residues long. CDR1 KGHPV and CDR2 FQNQEV come from the germline V gene (reference sequence). The DNA read from the CDR3 is TGTGCCAGCAGTCCCAGTTACACCGGGCAGCTCTAC. Its translation is CASSPSYTGQLY. The whole CDR3 protein reads CASSPSYTGQLYF.

On this clone: Gene names denote mouse genes. The sequence runs out 1 residue before the end of the CDR3; the remainder is reconstructed from the germline J gene. This chain joins TRBV26 and TRBJ2-3; 10 nucleotides line up with TRBD1. There are 14 residues in the CDR3. CDR1 and CDR2 (germline): KGHPV, FQNQEV (reference sequence). J lost 4 bases, V lost 4 bases, and 2 bases had no gene match. The CDR3: CASSRGQGTETLYF. The DNA read from the CDR3 is TGTGCCAGCAGTCGGGGACAGGGGACAGAAACGCTGTAT.

This clone has a handful of counts. The gene symbols are mouse symbols. The CDR3 end falls 1 residue outside the read, so it is completed with the germline J gene. V usage is TRBV26 and J usage is TRBJ2-7, with 10 nucleotides matching TRBD1. The V and J ends lost 3 bases and 2 bases, in that order; junction bases with no gene match: 1. Germline CDR1 is KGHPV and CDR2 is FQNQEV (reference sequence). CDR3 length equals 14 residues. The DNA read from the CDR3 is TGTGCCAGCAGTCTCGGGACAGGGGCCTATGAACAGTAC. The encoded protein is CASSLGTGAYEQY. The complete CDR3 reads CASSLGTGAYEQYF. Combining the CDR3 with reference TRBV26 and TRBJ2-7 gives the whole variable domain NSKVIQTPRYLVKGQGQKAKMRCIPEKGHPVVFWYQQNKNNEFKFLINFQNQEVLQQIDMTEKRFSAECPSNSPCSLEIQSSEAGDSALYLCASSLGTGAYEQYFGPGTRLTVL.

About this clone itself: Mouse gene names and germline throughout. The read halts 1 residue ahead of the CDR3 end, with the missing end drawn from the germline J gene. The rearrangement joins TRBV15 to TRBJ1-3, with a tentative D call TRBD1 (5 bases). This CDR3 is built from 13 residues. Germline V gene lookup returns CDR1 SGHND and CDR2 FRSKSL. Deletions cut 6 bases from V and 0 bases from J, with 6 bases between. CDR3 amino acids: CASSDSSGNTLYF. The CDR3 bases that were read are TGTGCCAGCAGCGACAGTTCTGGAAATACGCTCTAT.

Turning to this clone: Each gene name is a mouse one. Sequencing ends 1 residue short of the CDR3 end; the germline J gene provides the rest. This rearrangement joins TRBV3 to TRBJ2-3; D call uncertain. The CDR3 spans 15 residues. V was trimmed by 1 base and J by 0 bases, leaving 8 bases between them. Germline CDR1 is SNHLY and CDR2 is FYNGKV (reference sequence). The CDR3 spells CASSLGGSSAETLYF. Partial CDR3 DNA: TGTGCCAGCAGCTTAGGAGGGTCTAGTGCAGAAACGCTGTAT.

For this clone: Gene names follow the mouse nomenclature. The DNA ends 1 residue before the CDR3 does, and the rest of the CDR3 is filled in from the germline J gene. The chain combines TRBV26 with TRBJ1-1, with D possibly matching TRBD1 (5 bases). The V gene's germline CDR1 is KGHPV and CDR2 FQNQEV (reference sequence). V was cut by 4 bases and J by 5 bases, with 14 bases left in between. The CDR3 is made up of 14 amino acids. The sequenced part of the CDR3 DNA is TGTGCCAGCAGTCCCGGGGCAAGTGGAACAGAAGTCTTC. Its protein is CASSPGASGTEVF. The full CDR3 sequence reads CASSPGASGTEVFF.

This clone was recorded once. Mouse gene names apply. Read sequence stops 1 residue before the CDR3 end, and the germline J gene provides the missing end. This sequence joins TRBV13-1 and TRBJ2-7, with D possibly being TRBD1 (5 bases). In germline, CDR1 is NSHNY, CDR2 SYGAGN. The CDR3 has 13 amino acids. Deletions cut 2 bases from V and 2 bases from J, with 8 bases between. CDR3 loop: CASSDRAPYEQYF. The CDR3 DNA, read in part, is TGTGCCAGCAGTGACAGGGCCCCCTATGAACAGTAC.

On this clone itself: Gene names follow the mouse nomenclature. The read comes to an end 1 residue before the CDR3 does, leaving the germline J gene to fill in the end. The chain recombines TRBV19 with TRBJ2-5; 7 bases align to TRBD1. V lost 6 bases and J lost 7; bases outside the gene matches: 2. From germline, CDR1 is FNHDT and CDR2 SITEND (reference sequence). This CDR3 spans 11 amino acids. The chain's CDR3 is CASNRGNTQYF. The sequenced part of the CDR3 DNA is TGTGCCAGCAACAGGGGTAACACCCAGTAC.

With regard to this clone: The gene names here belong to mouse. The read ends 1 residue early relative to the CDR3; the germline J gene fills the gap. The V call is TRBV26, the J call TRBJ2-7; possibly TRBD1 for D (6 bases). Trimming took 3 bases from V and 1 from J, leaving 10 bases between them. The CDR3 is 14 residues long. Germline CDR1 KGHPV, CDR2 FQNQEV (reference sequence). The sequenced CDR3 bases are TGTGCCAGCAGTCTTCCGGGACAATCCTATGAACAGTAC. Translating gives CASSLPGQSYEQY. The whole CDR3 is CASSLPGQSYEQYF.

On this clone: Germline and genes here are mouse. The read ends 1 residue shy of where the CDR3 ends; the end is completed using the germline J gene. This chain joins TRBV20 and TRBJ2-1, with 7 bases identical to TRBD2. Germline values: CDR1 GFQATS, CDR2 STVNSAI. V was pared by 2 bases and J by 5 bases, with 0 bases of the junction left unmatched. This CDR3 has 12 residues. The CDR3 sequence: CGARTGDAEQFF. Incomplete CDR3 DNA: TGTGGTGCTAGGACTGGGGATGCTGAGCAGTTC.

By sample fraction, this clone is medium-sized. The gene names given are mouse names. The missing CDR3 end, 1 residue past where the read stops, is filled in from the germline J gene. The chain links TRBV2 to TRBJ1-2; D gene uncertain. Germline CDR1 reads LGHNA; CDR2 reads YSYQKL. Trimming left V 0 bases short and J 0 bases short, with 8 bases between. The CDR3 spans 15 residues. The CDR3 DNA, read in part, is TGTGCCAGCAGCCAAGAACACAATGCAAACTCCGACTACACC. Its protein product is CASSQEHNANSDYT. The complete CDR3 reads CASSQEHNANSDYTF. Full variable domain (outside the CDR3, taken from reference TRBV2 and TRBJ1-2): DPKIIQKPKYLVAVTGSEKILICEQYLGHNAMYWYRQSAKKPLEFMFSYSYQKLMDNQTASSRFQPQSSKKNHLDLQITALKPDDSATYFCASSQEHNANSDYTFGSGTRLLVI.

Remarks on this clone: Gene names refer to mouse genes. Coverage ceases 1 residue before the CDR3 finishes, and the germline J gene fills in the end. The chain employs TRBV2 and TRBJ1-3; TRBD1 matches 7 bases. This CDR3 has 15 residues. Germline V CDR1 and CDR2: LGHNA, YSYQKL. After removal of 3 bases from V and 0 bases from J, the junction contained 2 bases not matched to a gene. The CDR3 reads CASSQGQNSGNTLYF. CDR3 DNA, as far as it was read: TGTGCCAGCAGCCAGGGACAGAATTCTGGAAATACGCTCTAT.

Comment on this clone: Germline and genes: mouse. The part of the CDR3 DNA that was read is TGTGCCAGCAGTGATCGGCAGAATTCTGGAAATACGCTCTAT. Protein sequence: CASSDRQNSGNTLY. The entire CDR3 protein is CASSDRQNSGNTLYF. J is TRBJ1-3 and V is TRBV13-1; D ambiguous. The CDR3 goes on 1 residue after the read ends, and that part is filled in from the germline J gene. The CDR3 covers 15 residues. Between the trimmed V and J ends, which lost 1 base and 0 bases, there was a span of 8 bases. Germline CDR1 reads NSHNY; CDR2 reads SYGAGN.

With regard to this clone: Mouse names are used for the genes. The observed sequence ends 1 residue before the CDR3 terminus, with the missing tail filled in from the germline J gene. The rearrangement uses TRBV31 and TRBJ1-1; D may be TRBD1 (5 bases). This CDR3 is built from 11 residues. V was clipped by 4 bases and J by 5 bases, with 8 bases between them. CDR1 and CDR2 from the germline V gene are GKSSPN and SITVG. Incomplete CDR3 DNA: TGTGCCTGGATCACAGGAACAGAAGTCTTC. It is translated as CAWITGTEVF. The entire CDR3 reads CAWITGTEVFF.

About this clone: Mouse germline and gene names are used. The sequence runs out 1 residue before the end of the CDR3; the remainder is reconstructed from the germline J gene. The gene calls are TRBV13-3 and TRBJ1-2, with 9 bases fitting TRBD1. The CDR3 length is 12 residues. Germline CDR1 and CDR2: NNHDY and SYVADS. The part of the CDR3 DNA that was read is TGTGGAGGAACAGGGGGCTTCTCCGACTACACC. This codes for CGGTGGFSDYT. In full, the CDR3 reads CGGTGGFSDYTF.

This clone was seen a few times. The gene names here belong to mouse. The read stops 1 residue short of the end of the CDR3; the missing end is completed from the germline J gene. V is TRBV26 and J is TRBJ2-3, with 8 bases identical to TRBD1. CDR3 size: 13 residues. CDR1 is KGHPV, CDR2 FQNQEV, per germline (reference sequence). The V gene end was trimmed by 3 bases and the J gene end by 5 bases; junction bases not matched to a gene: 1. The covered CDR3 bases are TGTGCCAGCAGTCTCACAGGGGGAGAAACGCTGTAT. Translation gives CASSLTGGETLY. The complete CDR3 protein is CASSLTGGETLYF.

Concerning this clone itself: Genes and germline are mouse. The CDR3 extends 1 residue past the end of the read, so its final part is completed from the germline J gene. The V gene is TRBV26, the J gene TRBJ2-1, with 9 bases fitting TRBD1. The CDR3 length is 15 residues. Germline loops: CDR1 KGHPV, CDR2 FQNQEV (reference sequence). The J segment lost 7 bases and the V segment lost 3 bases, leaving 7 bases of the junction unmatched. Incomplete CDR3 DNA: TGTGCCAGCAGTCTCCAACAGGGGGCGCGAGCTGAGCAGTTC. Translating it yields CASSLQQGARAEQF. In full, the CDR3 reads CASSLQQGARAEQFF.

About this clone itself: Gene and germline names: mouse. The observed sequence ends 1 residue before the CDR3 terminus, with the missing tail filled in from the germline J gene. V and J are TRBV3 and TRBJ1-1, with unresolved D. This CDR3 contains 13 residues. The V end was cut by 2 bases, the J end by 1 base, with 5 bases between. Per germline, CDR1 SNHLY and CDR2 FYNGKV (reference sequence). CDR3 amino acids: CASSLIQNTEVFF. The sequenced CDR3 bases are TGTGCCAGCAGCTTAATACAAAACACAGAAGTCTTC.